This record covers a single T cell receptor (beta chain). The sample is drawn from a study of blood T cell repertoires in COVID-19. Repertoires were generated with immunoSEQ multiplex PCR, while TCRdb's copy carries only in-frame clones and drops some. The profile shows almost 50,000 clones, less than 80% of them singletons. V shed 0 bases, J shed 8 bases, and the junction held 3 bases outside the gene matches. Germline assignment: CDR1 LNHNV and CDR2 YYDKDF (reference sequence). The CDR3 length is 16 residues. Sequences were obtained from peripheral blood. The TCR sequence derives from a man in his 70s with acute or convalescent COVID-19. The V call is TRBV15, the J call TRBJ2-2; 13 bases map to TRBD2. CDR3 loop: CATSRDWGLAGGELFF. CDR3 coding DNA: TGTGCCACCAGCAGAGATTGGGGACTAGCGGGAGGGGAGCTGTTTTTT.